This paragraph reports one TCR beta chain. The antigen remains undetermined. This record belongs to a study of shared clonotypes between healthy human individuals. The V and J ends lost 2 bases and 1 base respectively, with 10 bases between them. Germline assignment: CDR1 GTSNPN and CDR2 SVGIG (reference sequence). The CDR3 spans 14 residues. The method was immunoSEQ multiplex PCR; TCRdb's version includes in-frame clones alone and lacks a portion of them. The top ten hold more than 0.12% of the sample, which has about 2.4 million clones, around nine tenths seen once. Study-level points and caveats: Estimated richness values were generally larger in naive subsets than in memory subsets.

The source is a man aged 18-30 years in good health. The chain couples TRBV30 to TRBJ2-3, with D possibly matching TRBD2 (5 bases). The sequenced sample consisted of naive CD4+ T cells sorted from blood. Subset denoted: CD45RA+ positively selected. The CDR3 sequence: CAWSKGAGTDTQYF. The CDR3 DNA is TGTGCCTGGAGTAAGGGAGCTGGCACAGATACGCAGTATTTT.